The rows below give T cell receptor beta chains drawn from one sample of a study of T cell changes during pregnancy in multiple sclerosis. Profiled with immunoSEQ multiplex PCR; TCRdb holds only in-frame clones, not every one. The profile shows about 100,000 clones, about 92% of them singletons. Sequencing was performed on peripheral blood, taken in the second trimester of pregnancy. These receptors originate from a female donor with multiple sclerosis, enrolled in a pregnancy study. Each CDR3 is given with its conserved first and last residue.

>TRBJ2-4|TRBV27
CASTSGTTSNIQYF
>TRBJ1-1|TRBV19
CASSIRPQGNTEAFF
>TRBJ1-1|TRBV5-5
CASSLLDREALNTEAFF
>TRBJ2-2|TRBV5-1
CASTRLLHDTGELFF
>TRBJ2-5|TRBV5-4
CASRRAGGPKTQYF
>TRBJ2-7|TRBV5-1
CASSSGQGSDSYEQYF
>TRBJ2-7|TRBV9
CASSYGQGAYEQYF
>TRBJ2-2|TRBV9
CASSAGGRGVGELFF
>TRBJ2-7|TRBV21-1
CASSKVDRGYEQYF
>TRBJ2-3|TRBV29-1
CSVESPAGVRTDTQYF
>TRBJ2-3|TRBV4-2
CASSQAGGQTDTQYF
>TRBJ2-1|TRBV6-4
CASSVRSGGDYNEQFF
>TRBJ1-5|TRBV7-2
CASSLGGEGNQPQHF
>TRBJ2-2|TRBV7-8
CATTLGTGRTGELFF
>TRBJ2-1|TRBV5-1
CASSLGLAGYNEQFF
>TRBJ1-5|TRBV28
CAGIQGGQGPYRPQHF
>TRBJ1-1|TRBV7-9
CASSPGTPEAFF
>TRBJ1-2|TRBV4-2
CASSQGGQGLYGYTF
>TRBJ1-5|TRBV19
CASSPYRGGNQPQHF
>TRBJ1-1|TRBV13
CASSLTVNTEAFF
>TRBJ1-1|TRBV27
CASHRAGPNTEAFF
>TRBJ2-7|TRBV4-1
CASSQGTSASYEQYF
>TRBJ2-3|TRBV7-3
CASSIGLAGDTQYF
>TRBJ2-1|TRBV5-1
CASSLVLAGSTGEPNEQFF
>TRBJ2-1|TRBV28
CASSFGQGVGLYNEQFF
>TRBJ1-2|TRBV30
CASQQGAYGYTF
>TRBJ1-4|TRBV4-1
CASSHFLGTATNEKLFF
>TRBJ2-3|TRBV28
CASSLRRSGSVSDTQYF
>TRBJ2-6|TRBV30
CAWGDRAFSGANVLTF
>TRBJ2-7|TRBV6-6
CASSYSGQGSSYEQYF
>TRBJ2-7|TRBV5-4
CASSLGPGQGAEQYF
>TRBJ1-4|TRBV9
CASSVLQGSGEKLFF
>TRBJ2-3|TRBV5-1
CASSLGGLADTQYF
>TRBJ2-2|TRBV5-4
CASSSQGANTGELFF
>TRBJ2-2|TRBV6-1
CASSDETGGTGELFF
>TRBJ2-3|TRBV28
CASTGGFSTDTQYF
>TRBJ1-1|TRBV5-5
CASNPPTGITFF
>TRBJ1-4|TRBV25-1
CASTLDPLDRKKLFF
>TRBJ2-5|TRBV2
CASSNEYQETQYF
>TRBJ1-5|TRBV18
CASSDRGGNQPQHF
>TRBJ2-5|TRBV5-1
CASSPRSGGFKETQYF
>TRBJ2-2|TRBV10-3
CAISVGGINTGELFF
>TRBJ2-7|TRBV6-1
CASTGKRDAYEQYF
>TRBJ1-5|TRBV5-5
CASSLDRANQPQHF
>TRBJ2-1|TRBV25-1
CASSALGDFSYNEQFF
>TRBJ2-7|TRBV9
CASSVEPVRSSYEQYF
>TRBJ2-5|TRBV6-1
CASSGTGGKTQYF
>TRBJ1-4|TRBV6-1
CASRGTDHEKLFF
>TRBJ2-3|TRBV7-2
CASSQRAGGTDTQYF
>TRBJ2-3|TRBV6-1
CASSARRGAGTDTQYF
>TRBJ2-7|TRBV7-9
CASSLGQGRFYEQYF
>TRBJ2-3|TRBV19
CASSIDSQGTDTQYF
>TRBJ1-2|TRBV27
CASSSRTGLYGYTF
>TRBJ1-5|TRBV7-9
CASSLDTNNQPQHF
>TRBJ1-1|TRBV6-5
CASSWSGTEAFF